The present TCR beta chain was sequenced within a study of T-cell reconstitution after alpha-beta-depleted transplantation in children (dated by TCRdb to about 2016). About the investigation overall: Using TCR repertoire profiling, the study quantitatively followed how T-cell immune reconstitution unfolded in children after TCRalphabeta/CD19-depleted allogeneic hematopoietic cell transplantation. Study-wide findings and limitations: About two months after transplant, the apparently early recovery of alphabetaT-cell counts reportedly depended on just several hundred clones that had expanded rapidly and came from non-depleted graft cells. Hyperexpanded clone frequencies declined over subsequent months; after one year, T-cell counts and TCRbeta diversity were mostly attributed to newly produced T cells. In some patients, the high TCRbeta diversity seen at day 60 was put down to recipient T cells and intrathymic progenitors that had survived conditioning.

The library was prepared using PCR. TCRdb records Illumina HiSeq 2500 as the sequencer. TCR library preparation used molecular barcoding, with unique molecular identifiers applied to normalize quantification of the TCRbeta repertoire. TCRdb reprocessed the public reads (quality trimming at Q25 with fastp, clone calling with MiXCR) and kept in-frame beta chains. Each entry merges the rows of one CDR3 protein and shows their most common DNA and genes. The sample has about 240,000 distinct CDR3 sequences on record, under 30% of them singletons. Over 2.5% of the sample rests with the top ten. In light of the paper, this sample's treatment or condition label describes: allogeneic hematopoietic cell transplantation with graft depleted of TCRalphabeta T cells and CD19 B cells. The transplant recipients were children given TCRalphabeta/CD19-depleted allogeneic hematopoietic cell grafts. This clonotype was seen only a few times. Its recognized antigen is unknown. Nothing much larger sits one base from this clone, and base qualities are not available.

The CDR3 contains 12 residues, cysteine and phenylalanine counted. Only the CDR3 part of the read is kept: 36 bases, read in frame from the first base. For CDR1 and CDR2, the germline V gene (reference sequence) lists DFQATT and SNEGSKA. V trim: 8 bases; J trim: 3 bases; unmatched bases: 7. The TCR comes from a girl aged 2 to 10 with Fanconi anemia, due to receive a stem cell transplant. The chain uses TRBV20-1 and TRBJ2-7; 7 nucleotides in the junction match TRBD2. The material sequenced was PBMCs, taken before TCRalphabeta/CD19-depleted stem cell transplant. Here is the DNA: TGCAGTACGGGGGGTCGCCTCTACGAGCAGTACTTC. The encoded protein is CSTGGRLYEQYF.